This entry describes one TCR beta chain. This clonotype showed up just a few times. Its cognate antigen has yet to be identified. Base qualities were left out, and no much larger clone turns up one base away. According to the germline V gene, CDR1 reads KGHSH and CDR2 reads LQKENI. The CDR3 goes from the cysteine to the phenylalanine over 15 residues. Only CDR3 DNA remains: 45 bases, in frame from the first base. V is cut by 3 bases and J by 6 bases, and the space between the germline ends is 12 bases. The donors were roughly 40 Caucasian individuals from Russia, aged roughly 6 to 100 years, who were systemically healthy. Roughly 11 milliliters of peripheral blood were drawn from each donor into EDTA-treated Vacutainer tubes. Ficoll-Paque density-gradient centrifugation was used to isolate PBMCs, with at least 6.5 million obtained per sample. Trizol reagent was used to extract total RNA from the PBMCs, yielding at least 5.5 micrograms per sample. For every donor, an aliquot of PBMCs went through flow cytometry to measure the percentages of naive CD45RAhigh/CD27high T cells.

This record comes from a study of blood T cells in healthy people across ages (dated by TCRdb to between 2014 and 2017). For context, the study as a whole: In model experiments, template switching captured roughly one uniquely barcoded TCR beta cDNA molecule for every two T cells. Using deep sequencing normalized with unique cDNA molecular identifiers, the study measured how TCR beta repertoire diversity changes with age. Four age groups were formed from the donors: young (average approximately 15 years), middle-aged (around 37), aged (62) and long-lived (less than 85). Using the same blood draw, the study looked at two additional independent replicas of 1 million unique cDNA reads for two donors, one aged 18 to 29 and the other aged 80 or older. General conclusions and limits of the study: Bulk unsorted PBMC profiling prevented conclusive comparison of naive and antigen-experienced compartments. Estimates of total diversity based on one million sequenced T cells were regarded as lower bounds and as underestimates. A strong correlation was found between observed TCR beta diversity and the percentage of naive T cells measured by flow cytometry. Compared with the aged group, the long-lived group had more naive CD4+ T cells, fewer expanded clones and increased TCR diversity, a pattern suggesting age selection. Observed TCR beta diversity per million T cells fell roughly linearly with age, and a significant reduction was already apparent by age around 40. Donor CMV infection status was unknown, potentially confounding age-related changes in expanded clonotypes.

The library relied on 5' RACE. The sequencing machine was an Illumina HiSeq 2500. A second PCR of 7 to 11 cycles was performed with a sample-barcoded 5' primer and a J-beta primer mix. Each TCR beta cDNA molecule received a unique molecular identifier from a template-switch 5' adaptor carrying 12 random nucleotides. At least 3 million CDR3-containing paired-end reads were obtained from each sample. First-strand cDNA synthesis was performed from all RNA using the Mint cDNA synthesis kit, with priming by a TRBC-specific oligonucleotide. Following uracil-DNA glycosylase treatment, a first 18-cycle PCR with universal primers M1SS and BC2_uni_R was performed on all cDNA. The original methods were these. Normalization of each sample was performed by random selection of 1 million high-quality reads, each carrying a distinct molecular identifier. Instead of being binned into consensus sequences, reads that shared molecular identifiers were thrown out. CDR3 identification, clonotype clustering and error correction used MiTCR with a Q25 quality threshold and the strictest error-elimination algorithm. A nonparametric unseen species model with Euler transformation was used to estimate a lower bound on total TCR beta diversity. The public sequencing data were trimmed at Q25 with fastp and processed into clonotypes with MiXCR by TCRdb, which kept only in-frame beta chains. Merged by CDR3 protein, the rows form single entries marked with the most common genes and DNA. The V and J calls reflect TCRdb's pipeline rather than the authors' work. For this sample there are about 800,000 distinct CDR3 sequences; more than 20% appear just once. The ten largest clonotypes hold 3% to 4.5% of the sample.

This sample also appeared in a second study, on T cells of mothers and their children. The second study's paper adds: Nine systemically healthy Caucasian individuals served as donors, namely three mothers together with their six children. cDNA synthesis used all of the extracted RNA, with around 1.4 ug of RNA in each 15 ul reaction. In the second PCR, sample barcodes and 2-4 random nucleotides were introduced via the M1S primer. More than 8 million TCR beta CDR3 reads were obtained from each mother, and about 3 million reads were obtained from each child. Thymic selection similarly shapes TCR recombination output in related and unrelated pairs, with minor effect from inherited differences. Related mother-child pairs always showed normalized repertoire overlap that was slightly higher than in unrelated mother-child pairs, though the difference was never significant. No persistent microchimeric T cell clones were detected, at a sensitivity of approximately 100 clones per million clonotypes. The study used deep NGS to compare TCR beta repertoires of mothers and children, seeking features distinguishing related mother-child pairs from unrelated individuals. Mothers averaged approximately 40 +/- 4 years of age and children averaged about 12 +/- 4 years. After adapters were ligated using NEBNext reagents, the libraries underwent 100+100 nt paired-end sequencing on an Illumina HiSeq 2000. To prevent cross-contamination, the mother and child libraries were prepared one month apart and sequenced in separate runs. For each donor, somewhere between about 450,000 and 2,100,000 distinct TCR beta clonotypes were identified. Naive TCR beta clonotypes were estimated from low-frequency clonotypes matched to each donor's FACS-determined naive share, without sorting.

Sequencing was carried out using blood. Recombination connected TRBV18 to TRBJ1-6; a confident D gene designation cannot be given. This receptor was taken from a boy younger than 18 in good health. The DNA sequence is given as TGTGCCAGCTCACCCTTCGGCCAGCTTAATTCACCCCTCCACTTT. Its product reads: CASSPFGQLNSPLHF.